This T cell receptor (beta chain) is drawn from a study of cytomegalovirus exposure and HLA in healthy donors. Assay used: immunoSEQ multiplex PCR; TCRdb lists only in-frame clones, some missing. The data contain tens of thousands of clones, around 90% of them seen just once; the ten biggest clones take up 3.8%. This clone was detected only once. The germline gives CDR1 SGHVS, CDR2 FNYEAQ. The CDR3 is 13 amino acids. The V end lost 1 base, the J end lost 8 bases, and 8 bases lay between the germline ends. The sequencing input was PBMCs. This TCR came from a woman aged 18-29 years in good health and CMV-seropositive. The rearrangement joins TRBV7-6 to TRBJ1-4, with unresolved D. The CDR3 region has the DNA TGTGCCAGCAGCTTAGGGTGGAGGGAAAAACTGTTTTTT. This encodes CASSLGWREKLFF.